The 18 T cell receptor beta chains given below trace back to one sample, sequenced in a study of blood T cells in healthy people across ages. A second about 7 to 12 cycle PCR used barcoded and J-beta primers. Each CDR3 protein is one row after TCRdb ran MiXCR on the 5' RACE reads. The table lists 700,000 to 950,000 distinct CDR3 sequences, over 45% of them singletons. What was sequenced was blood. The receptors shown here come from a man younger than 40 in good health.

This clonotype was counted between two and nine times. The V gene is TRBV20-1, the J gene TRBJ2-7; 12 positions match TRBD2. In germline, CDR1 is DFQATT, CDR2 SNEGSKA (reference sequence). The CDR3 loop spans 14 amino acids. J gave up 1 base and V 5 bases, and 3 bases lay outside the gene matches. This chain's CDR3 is CSALTSGGSYEQYF. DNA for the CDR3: TGCAGTGCTCTGACTAGCGGGGGATCCTACGAGCAGTACTTC.

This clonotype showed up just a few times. CDR3 sequence: CSVPTSSDTQYF. CDR3 DNA: TGCAGCGTGCCGACTAGTTCAGATACGCAGTATTTT. The chain joins TRBV29-1 to TRBJ2-3; weak D call: TRBD2 (6 bases). V was pared by 6 bases and J by 4 bases, with 11 bases between. The germline V gene has CDR1 SQVTM and CDR2 ANQGSEA. CDR3 length: 12 amino acids.

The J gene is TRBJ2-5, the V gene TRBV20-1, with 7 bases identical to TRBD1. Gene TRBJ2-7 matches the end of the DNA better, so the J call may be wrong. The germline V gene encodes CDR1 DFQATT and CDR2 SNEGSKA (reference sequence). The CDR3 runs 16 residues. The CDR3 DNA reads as TGCAGTGCTAGAGATAGGACCGGGACAGCTATTTACGAGCAGTACTTC. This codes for CSARDRTGTAIYEQYF.

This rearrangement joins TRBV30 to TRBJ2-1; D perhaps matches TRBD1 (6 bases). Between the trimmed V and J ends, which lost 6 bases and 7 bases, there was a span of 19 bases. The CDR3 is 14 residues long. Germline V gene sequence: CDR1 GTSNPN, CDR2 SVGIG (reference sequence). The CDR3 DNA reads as TGTGCCTGTACAGGGTGGGGTGCACTAAATGAGCAGTTCTTC. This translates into CACTGWGALNEQFF.

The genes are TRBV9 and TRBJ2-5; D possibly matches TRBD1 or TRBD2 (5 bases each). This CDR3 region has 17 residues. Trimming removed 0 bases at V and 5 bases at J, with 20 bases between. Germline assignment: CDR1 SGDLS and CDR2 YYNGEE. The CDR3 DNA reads TGTGCCAGCAGCGTAGGTGTTCGAAGTGTGGGGACGGAGACCCAGTACTTC. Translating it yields CASSVGVRSVGTETQYF.

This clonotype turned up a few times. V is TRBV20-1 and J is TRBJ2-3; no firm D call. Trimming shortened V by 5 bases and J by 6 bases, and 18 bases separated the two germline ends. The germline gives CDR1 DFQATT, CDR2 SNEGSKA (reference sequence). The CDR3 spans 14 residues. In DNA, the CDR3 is TGCAGTGCTGATGAAGGCCCTCGCGGTGATACGCAGTATTTT. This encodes CSADEGPRGDTQYF.

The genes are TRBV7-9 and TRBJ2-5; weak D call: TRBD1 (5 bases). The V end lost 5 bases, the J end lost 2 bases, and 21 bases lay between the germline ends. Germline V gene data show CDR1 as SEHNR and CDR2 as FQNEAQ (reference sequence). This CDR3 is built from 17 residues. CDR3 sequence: CASSPGAEEDYQETQYF. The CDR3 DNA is TGTGCCAGCAGCCCTGGGGCCGAAGAAGATTATCAAGAGACCCAGTACTTC.

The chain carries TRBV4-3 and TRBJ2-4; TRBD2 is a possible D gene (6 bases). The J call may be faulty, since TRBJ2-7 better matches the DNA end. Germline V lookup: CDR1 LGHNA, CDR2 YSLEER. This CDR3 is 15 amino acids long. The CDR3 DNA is TGCGCCAGCAGCCAAGATTCCGGGAGTGAGTACGAGCAGTACTTC. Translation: CASSQDSGSEYEQYF.

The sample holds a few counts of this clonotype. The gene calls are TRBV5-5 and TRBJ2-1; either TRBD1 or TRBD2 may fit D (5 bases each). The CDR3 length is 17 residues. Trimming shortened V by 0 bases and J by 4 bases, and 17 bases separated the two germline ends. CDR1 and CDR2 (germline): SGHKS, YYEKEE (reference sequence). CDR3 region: CASSLGLEGLIYNEQFF. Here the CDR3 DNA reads TGTGCCAGCAGCTTGGGGCTCGAGGGGTTGATTTACAATGAGCAGTTCTTC.

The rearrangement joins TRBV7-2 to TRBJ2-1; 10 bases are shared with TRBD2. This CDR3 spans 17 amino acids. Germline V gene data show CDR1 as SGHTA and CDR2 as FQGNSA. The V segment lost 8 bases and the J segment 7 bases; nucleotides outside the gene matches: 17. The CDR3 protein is CASRVGGSGRLANEQFF. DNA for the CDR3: TGTGCCAGCCGGGTAGGGGGTAGCGGGAGGCTCGCGAATGAGCAGTTCTTC.

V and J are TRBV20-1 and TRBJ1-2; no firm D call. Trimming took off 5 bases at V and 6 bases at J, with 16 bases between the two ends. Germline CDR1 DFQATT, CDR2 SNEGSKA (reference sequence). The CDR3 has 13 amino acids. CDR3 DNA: TGCAGTGCTGAAGCTTCGACGGGCGATGGCTACACCTTC. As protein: CSAEASTGDGYTF.

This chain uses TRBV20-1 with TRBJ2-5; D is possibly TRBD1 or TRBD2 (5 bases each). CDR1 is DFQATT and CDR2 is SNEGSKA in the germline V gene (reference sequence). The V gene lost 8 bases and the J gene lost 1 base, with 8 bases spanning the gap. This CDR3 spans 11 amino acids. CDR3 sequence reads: CSPGPQETQYF. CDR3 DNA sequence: TGCAGTCCGGGACCCCAAGAGACCCAGTACTTC.

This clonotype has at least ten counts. The CDR3 is CAIEEAGADEQYF. CDR3 sequence (DNA): TGTGCCATCGAGGAGGCGGGAGCGGACGAGCAGTACTTC. This rearrangement joins TRBV10-3 to TRBJ2-7; 7 positions match TRBD2. This CDR3 comprises 13 residues. CDR1 and CDR2 (germline): ENHRY, SYGVKD. J gave up 5 bases and V 8 bases, and 9 bases lay outside the gene matches.

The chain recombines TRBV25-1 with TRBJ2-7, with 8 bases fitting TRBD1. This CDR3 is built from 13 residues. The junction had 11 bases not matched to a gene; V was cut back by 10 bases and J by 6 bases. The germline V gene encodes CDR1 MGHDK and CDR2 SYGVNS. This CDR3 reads CANGTGGYCEQYF. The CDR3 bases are TGTGCCAATGGGACAGGAGGCTACTGCGAGCAGTACTTC.

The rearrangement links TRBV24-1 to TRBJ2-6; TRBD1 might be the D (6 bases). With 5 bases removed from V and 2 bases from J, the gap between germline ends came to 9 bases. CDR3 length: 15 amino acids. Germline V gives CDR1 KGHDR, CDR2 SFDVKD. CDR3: CATSAGGAGANVLTF. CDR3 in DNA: TGTGCCACCAGTGCTGGGGGCGCTGGGGCCAACGTCCTGACTTTC.

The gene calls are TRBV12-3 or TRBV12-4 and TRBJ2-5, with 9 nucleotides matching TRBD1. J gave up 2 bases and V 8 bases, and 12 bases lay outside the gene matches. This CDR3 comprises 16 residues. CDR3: CASHLPDRGFQETQYF. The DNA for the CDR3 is TGTGCCAGCCATCTCCCGGACAGGGGTTTTCAAGAGACCCAGTACTTC.

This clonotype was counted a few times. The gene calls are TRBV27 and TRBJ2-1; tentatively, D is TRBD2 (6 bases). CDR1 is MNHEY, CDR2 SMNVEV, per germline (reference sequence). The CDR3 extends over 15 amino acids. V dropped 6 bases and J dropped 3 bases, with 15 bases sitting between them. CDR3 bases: TGTGCCAGCAGCCATCCGGGACTGGGCTACAATGAGCAGTTCTTC. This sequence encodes CASSHPGLGYNEQFF.

The CDR3 nucleotides read TGTGCCAGCACCAGTTCTAGTCCATACAATGAGCAGTTCTTC. It is translated as CASTSSSPYNEQFF. The chain has TRBV6-1 and TRBJ2-1, with no clear D. Trimming stripped 7 bases from V and 4 bases from J, with 14 bases between. Germline CDR1 is MNHNS and CDR2 is SASEGT. CDR3 size: 14 residues.